A selection of T cell receptor beta chains follows, all from one sample in a study of blood T cell repertoires in COVID-19. The method was immunoSEQ multiplex PCR; TCRdb's version includes in-frame clones alone and lacks a portion of them. The sample lists about 46,000 clones; 70% to 90% were seen once. The material sequenced was peripheral blood. Every receptor here comes from an elderly man with active COVID-19. Both conserved end residues are part of each CDR3. A D gene is named only where the DNA matches it firmly. Not all rows give a size; the values are once, few, many and, for expanded clones, a class.

clone_size: -
v_call: TRBV19
j_call: TRBJ2-7
d_call: -
cdr3_nt: TGTGCCAGTAGTATCGGACAAGAATACGAGCAGTACTTC
cdr3_aa: CASSIGQEYEQYF

clone_size: -
v_call: TRBV7-2
j_call: TRBJ2-1
d_call: TRBD2
cdr3_nt: TGTGCCAGCAGCTCCGACGGACTAGCCGAAGCCAATGAGCAGTTCTTC
cdr3_aa: CASSSDGLAEANEQFF

clone_size: -
v_call: TRBV21-1
j_call: TRBJ1-1
d_call: -
cdr3_nt: TGTGCCAGCAGCGCCCGTGGGACAGTGGGCACTGAAGCTTTCTTT
cdr3_aa: CASSARGTVGTEAFF

clone_size: -
v_call: TRBV3-1/TRBV3-2
j_call: TRBJ1-5
d_call: -
cdr3_nt: TGTGCCAGCAGCCCGCTCGGTCAGCCCCAGCATTTT
cdr3_aa: CASSPLGQPQHF

clone_size: -
v_call: TRBV6-5
j_call: TRBJ1-2
d_call: -
cdr3_nt: TGTGCCAGCACCAACAGTCCGGGAATTTATGGCTACACCTTC
cdr3_aa: CASTNSPGIYGYTF

clone_size: -
v_call: TRBV30
j_call: TRBJ1-3
d_call: -
cdr3_nt: TGTGCCTGGAGTGTACCGCGGCAAAGTAATGGAAACACCATATATTTT
cdr3_aa: CAWSVPRQSNGNTIYF

clone_size: -
v_call: TRBV30
j_call: TRBJ2-5
d_call: -
cdr3_nt: TGTGCCTGGAGTGTATCGGAGACCCAGTACTTC
cdr3_aa: CAWSVSETQYF

clone_size: -
v_call: TRBV11-2
j_call: TRBJ2-5
d_call: TRBD1
cdr3_nt: TGTGCCAGCAGCTCGGGACAGGGAAGCCAAGAGACCCAGTACTTC
cdr3_aa: CASSSGQGSQETQYF

clone_size: -
v_call: TRBV9
j_call: TRBJ2-3
d_call: TRBD2
cdr3_nt: TGTGCCAGCAGCGCTAGCGGGAGCAACACAGATACGCAGTATTTT
cdr3_aa: CASSASGSNTDTQYF

clone_size: few
v_call: TRBV10-1
j_call: TRBJ1-5
d_call: -
cdr3_nt: TGCGCCAGCAGTGATCCCACAGGGCCCCAGCATTTT
cdr3_aa: CASSDPTGPQHF

clone_size: -
v_call: TRBV3-1/TRBV3-2
j_call: TRBJ2-3
d_call: -
cdr3_nt: TGTGCCAGCAGGGCAAGCGTCGCAGATACGCAGTATTTT
cdr3_aa: CASRASVADTQYF

clone_size: -
v_call: TRBV19
j_call: TRBJ2-7
d_call: TRBD2
cdr3_nt: TGTGCCAGTAGCACCGCCCGGACTAGCGGGACATCCCACTACGAGCAGTACTTC
cdr3_aa: CASSTARTSGTSHYEQYF

clone_size: -
v_call: TRBV6-2/TRBV6-3
j_call: TRBJ2-7
d_call: TRBD2
cdr3_nt: TGTGCCAGCAGTTACCGGCTAGCGGGACACGAGCAGTACTTC
cdr3_aa: CASSYRLAGHEQYF

clone_size: -
v_call: TRBV28
j_call: TRBJ1-6
d_call: -
cdr3_nt: TGTGCCAGCAGTTTAGGGGGCAGGGTTAATTCACCCCTCCACTTT
cdr3_aa: CASSLGGRVNSPLHF

clone_size: -
v_call: TRBV21-1
j_call: TRBJ2-1
d_call: -
cdr3_nt: TGTGCCAGCAGCTTACCCCGGACTAGCGGGAGGGCCGTGGATGAGCAGTTCTTC
cdr3_aa: CASSLPRTSGRAVDEQFF

clone_size: -
v_call: TRBV11-2
j_call: TRBJ2-1
d_call: -
cdr3_nt: TGTGCCAGCAGCGCAGGGACAAGTGAGCAGTTCTTC
cdr3_aa: CASSAGTSEQFF

clone_size: -
v_call: TRBV6-5
j_call: TRBJ2-1
d_call: TRBD2
cdr3_nt: TGTGCCAGCAGTTGGGGACTAGCGGGAGGGCCAGGTGAGCAGTTCTTC
cdr3_aa: CASSWGLAGGPGEQFF

clone_size: -
v_call: TRBV18
j_call: TRBJ1-1
d_call: TRBD1
cdr3_nt: TGTGCCAGCTCACCAAGCGGGACAGGGGACACTGAAGCTTTCTTT
cdr3_aa: CASSPSGTGDTEAFF

clone_size: once
v_call: TRBV7-2
j_call: TRBJ2-7
d_call: -
cdr3_nt: TGTGCCAGCAGCTTAGGAGGTGCCTTTCGAGAGCAGTACTTC
cdr3_aa: CASSLGGAFREQYF